A selection of T cell receptor beta chains follows, all from one sample in a study of cytomegalovirus exposure and HLA in healthy donors. The data were produced by immunoSEQ multiplex PCR, yet TCRdb's version contains in-frame clones alone and is incomplete. Here the sample spans some 130,000 clones, around four fifths being singletons. Specimen: PBMCs. All receptors derive from a man aged 25 to 45 in good health. Each CDR3 is given with its conserved first and last residue. The D gene is left open where the match is weak. Size is omitted from some rows. Given values are once, few, many or a class for expanded clones.

TRBD1,NA,TRBV18,TRBJ1-4,TGTGCCAGCTCCTTCGACAGGGGGAATGAAAAACTGTTTTTT,CASSFDRGNEKLFF
TRBD1,few,TRBV27,TRBJ2-7,TGTGCCAGCAGTGGACAGGACTCATCCTACGAGCAGTACTTC,CASSGQDSSYEQYF
TRBD2,NA,TRBV5-8,TRBJ2-7,TGTGCCAGCAGCCCGTTAGCGGGAGCAGCCTACGAGCAGTACTTC,CASSPLAGAAYEQYF
TRBD2,NA,TRBV29-1,TRBJ2-5,TGCAGCGGGTCCGGGACTAGCGGCCAAGAGACCCAGTACTTC,CSGSGTSGQETQYF
NA,NA,TRBV18,TRBJ1-2,TGTGCCAGCTCACCAGGAGGGCAGTCTTATGGCTACACCTTC,CASSPGGQSYGYTF
TRBD1,NA,TRBV10-1,TRBJ1-5,TGCGCCAGCAGAAAGGGGGCGACTGACAATAGCAATCAGCCCCAGCATTTT,CASRKGATDNSNQPQHF
TRBD1,NA,TRBV19,TRBJ1-4,TGTGCCAGTAGTACACAGGGGGCGGTTGAAAAACTGTTTTTT,CASSTQGAVEKLFF
NA,few,TRBV27,TRBJ2-7,TGTGCCAGCTATTCTAGCTCCTACGAGCAGTACTTC,CASYSSSYEQYF
TRBD2,NA,TRBV7-9,TRBJ2-7,TGTGCCAGCACCCCGACTAGCGGTTACGAGCAGTACTTC,CASTPTSGYEQYF
NA,NA,TRBV6-4,TRBJ2-7,TGTGCTAGCAGAGAGGAGGGGGGGGGCTCCCACGAGCAGTACTTC,CASREEGGGSHEQYF
TRBD1,NA,TRBV5-1,TRBJ1-3,TGCGCCAGCAGCTCCGGACAGGTCTACTCTGGAAACACCATATATTTT,CASSSGQVYSGNTIYF
NA,NA,TRBV7-2,TRBJ2-1,TGTGCCAGCAGCTTAGAGCCTTCCGTACAGCAGTTCTTC,CASSLEPSVQQFF
NA,NA,TRBV7-2,TRBJ2-7,TGTGCCAGCAGCTTAGCGCGAGCAGGGGCCTACGAGCAGTACTTC,CASSLARAGAYEQYF
NA,NA,TRBV4-1,TRBJ2-7,TGCGCCAGCAGCCGGACAGCTCAAGGCTCCTACGAGCAGTACTTC,CASSRTAQGSYEQYF
TRBD2,NA,TRBV6-1,TRBJ2-7,TGTGCCAGCAGTGAATTGCGGGAGGGCCTCTACGAGCAGTACTTC,CASSELREGLYEQYF
TRBD1,NA,TRBV7-2,TRBJ2-1,TGTGCCAGCAGCCCACCCCCGGGACAGGGGTTTGGGCAGTTCTTC,CASSPPPGQGFGQFF
TRBD2,NA,TRBV30,TRBJ2-1,TGTGCCTGGAGTGTATTGTCTAGCGGGGGCAGAAGAAGCTCCTACAATGAGCAGTTCTTC,CAWSVLSSGGRRSSYNEQFF
NA,NA,TRBV27,TRBJ2-2,TGTGCCAGCAGTCCCCAAGGGGCCTGGGAGCTGTTTTTT,CASSPQGAWELFF
NA,NA,TRBV11-2,TRBJ2-7,TGTGCCAGCAGCTCCCAGGACTACGAGCAGTACTTC,CASSSQDYEQYF
NA,NA,TRBV6-6,TRBJ2-3,TGTGCCAGCAATCAGGCAGATACGCAGTATTTT,CASNQADTQYF
TRBD2,NA,TRBV7-8,TRBJ2-7,TGTGCCAGCAGCTCCGGTGCGGGAGGGCCACGAGAGCAGTACTTC,CASSSGAGGPREQYF
NA,few,TRBV7-9,TRBJ1-1,TGTTCCAGCAGCTTAGGGCAGATCACTGAAGCTTTCTTT,CSSSLGQITEAFF
NA,once,TRBV28,TRBJ1-5,TGTGCCAGCAGCCCCAGTGGGCCCTATCAGCCCCAGCATTTT,CASSPSGPYQPQHF
TRBD2,once,TRBV7-8,TRBJ2-2,TGTGCCAGCAGCTCTCCTACTAGCGGGGGTAACACCGGGGAGCTGTTTTTT,CASSSPTSGGNTGELFF
NA,NA,TRBV4-1,TRBJ2-5,TGCGCCAGCAGCCAAAGGGGTGTTGGAGGGGAGGAGGAGACCCAGTACTTC,CASSQRGVGGEEETQYF
TRBD2,NA,TRBV15,TRBJ2-2,TGTGCCACCAGCAGGACGTCTAGCGGGAGGGCCCCGAACACCGGGGAGCTGTTTTTT,CATSRTSSGRAPNTGELFF
NA,NA,TRBV19,TRBJ1-1,TGTGCCAGTAGTATCTCTCCGTCCGAGCCTGAAGCTTTCTTT,CASSISPSEPEAFF
NA,NA,TRBV19,TRBJ2-3,TGTGCCAGTAGTATCGGGGGGCGTGCAGATACGCAGTATTTT,CASSIGGRADTQYF
NA,once,TRBV10-2,TRBJ2-7,TGCGCCAGCAGCCCACCTACTGGGGCAAACTACGAGCAGTACTTC,CASSPPTGANYEQYF
TRBD2,NA,TRBV4-3,TRBJ2-1,TGCGCCAGCAGCCAGGTAGCGGGATCGACCTACAATGAGCAGTTCTTC,CASSQVAGSTYNEQFF
NA,NA,TRBV7-3,TRBJ2-1,TGTGCCAGCAGCTTGAGGGCGGGCTCCTACAATGAGCAGTTCTTC,CASSLRAGSYNEQFF
NA,NA,TRBV30,TRBJ2-5,TGTGCCTGGAGTCTTCTGGGGCTCGTTGGGACCCAGTACTTC,CAWSLLGLVGTQYF
TRBD2,NA,TRBV9,TRBJ2-4,TGTGCCAGCAGCGCGACTAGCGGGAGGGCCGTTCAGTACTTC,CASSATSGRAVQYF
NA,NA,TRBV6-5,TRBJ2-7,TGTGCCAGCAGTCAGAAAGGGGTTTACGAGCAGTACTTC,CASSQKGVYEQYF
NA,once,TRBV28,TRBJ1-1,TGTGCCAGCAGGAATGGGTGGAGGGGAACTGAAGCTTTCTTT,CASRNGWRGTEAFF
NA,NA,TRBV27,TRBJ2-7,TGTGCCAGCCCGTTTACAGACGCCAGGGTCCCCTACGAGCAGTACTTC,CASPFTDARVPYEQYF
NA,NA,TRBV30,TRBJ1-2,TGTGCCTGGAGTGCGGGGGGGTGGTATGGCTACACCTTC,CAWSAGGWYGYTF
NA,few,TRBV25-1,TRBJ2-7,TGTGCCAGCGGCCGGAGTTACGAGCAGTACTTC,CASGRSYEQYF
TRBD1,NA,TRBV19,TRBJ2-1,TGTGCCAGTAGTCCACAGGGGGGCGAGCAGTTCTTC,CASSPQGGEQFF
TRBD2,NA,TRBV28,TRBJ2-5,TGTGCCAGCAGTTTTGGACTAGCGGGAGTGGGGGAGACCCAGTACTTC,CASSFGLAGVGETQYF
NA,NA,TRBV25-1,TRBJ1-4,TGTGCCAGCAGTGAGCAGGCGGGCGATGAAAAACTGTTTTTT,CASSEQAGDEKLFF
TRBD1,NA,TRBV6-1,TRBJ2-3,TGTGCCAGCAGTCAGCTAGGGGGCCTCCCAGATACGCAGTATTTT,CASSQLGGLPDTQYF
NA,NA,TRBV19,TRBJ2-2,TGTGCCAGCAATGGGCCGAACACCGGGGAGCTGTTTTTT,CASNGPNTGELFF
NA,NA,TRBV21-1,TRBJ2-7,TGTGCCAGCAGCAAAAAGGACAGGGGGAGCGTCGAGCAGTACTTC,CASSKKDRGSVEQYF
TRBD2,once,TRBV5-1,TRBJ2-1,TGCGCCAGCAGCACACAGGGACTAGCGGGAGTGGGGCAGTTCTTC,CASSTQGLAGVGQFF